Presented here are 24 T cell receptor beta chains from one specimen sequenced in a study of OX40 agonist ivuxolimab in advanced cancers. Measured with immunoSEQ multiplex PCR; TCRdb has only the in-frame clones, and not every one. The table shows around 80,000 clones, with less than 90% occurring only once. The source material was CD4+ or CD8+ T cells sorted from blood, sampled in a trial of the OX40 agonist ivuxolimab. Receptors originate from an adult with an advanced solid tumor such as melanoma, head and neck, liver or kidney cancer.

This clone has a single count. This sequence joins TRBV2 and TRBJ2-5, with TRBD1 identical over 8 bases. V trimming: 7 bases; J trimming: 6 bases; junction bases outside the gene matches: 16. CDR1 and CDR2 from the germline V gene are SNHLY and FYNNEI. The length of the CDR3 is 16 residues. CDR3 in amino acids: CASTSSGAGGGKTQYF. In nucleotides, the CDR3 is TGTGCCAGCACTTCCTCGGGGGCAGGGGGCGGGAAGACCCAGTACTTC.

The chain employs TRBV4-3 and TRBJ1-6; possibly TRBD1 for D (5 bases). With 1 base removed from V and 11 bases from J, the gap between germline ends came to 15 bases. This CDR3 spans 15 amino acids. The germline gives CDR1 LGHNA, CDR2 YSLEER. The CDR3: CASSQVKGLVTPLHF. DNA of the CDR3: TGCGCCAGCAGCCAAGTAAAGGGGCTGGTTACACCCCTCCACTTT.

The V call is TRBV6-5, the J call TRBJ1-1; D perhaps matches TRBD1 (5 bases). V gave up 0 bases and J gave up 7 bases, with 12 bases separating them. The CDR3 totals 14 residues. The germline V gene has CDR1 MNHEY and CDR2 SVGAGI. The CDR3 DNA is TGTGCCAGCAGTTACTCCCGGGACGGAGGTGAAGCTTTCTTT. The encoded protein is CASSYSRDGGEAFF.

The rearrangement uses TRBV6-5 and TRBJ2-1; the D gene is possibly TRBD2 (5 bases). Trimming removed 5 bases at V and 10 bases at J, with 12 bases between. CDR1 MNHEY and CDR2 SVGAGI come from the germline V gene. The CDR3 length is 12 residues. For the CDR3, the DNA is TGTGCCAGCAGTAGGACTCCAAAGGAGCAGTTCTTC. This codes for CASSRTPKEQFF.

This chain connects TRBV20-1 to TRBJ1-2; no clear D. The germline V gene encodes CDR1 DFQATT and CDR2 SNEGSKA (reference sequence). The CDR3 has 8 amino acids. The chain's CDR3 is CRPGGYTF. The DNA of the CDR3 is TGCAGACCCGGGGGCTACACCTTC.

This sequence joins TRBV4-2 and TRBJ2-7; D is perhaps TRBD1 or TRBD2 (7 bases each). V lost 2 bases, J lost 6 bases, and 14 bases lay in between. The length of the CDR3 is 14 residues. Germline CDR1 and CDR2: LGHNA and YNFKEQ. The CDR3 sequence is CASSQQGGGPEQYF. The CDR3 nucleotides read TGTGCCAGCAGCCAACAGGGGGGAGGGCCCGAGCAGTACTTC.

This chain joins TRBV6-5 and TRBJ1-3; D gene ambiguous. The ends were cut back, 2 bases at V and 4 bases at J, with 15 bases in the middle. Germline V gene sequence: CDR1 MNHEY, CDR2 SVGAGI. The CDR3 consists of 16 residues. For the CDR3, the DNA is TGTGCCAGCAGTTACGGGGTTCCGAGGCTGGGAAACACCATATATTTT. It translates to CASSYGVPRLGNTIYF.

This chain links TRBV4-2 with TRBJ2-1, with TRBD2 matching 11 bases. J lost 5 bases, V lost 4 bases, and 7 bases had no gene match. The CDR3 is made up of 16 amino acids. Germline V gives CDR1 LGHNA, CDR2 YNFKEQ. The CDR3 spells CASSRIAGGLNNEQFF. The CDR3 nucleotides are TGTGCCAGCAGCCGCATAGCGGGGGGGCTAAACAATGAGCAGTTCTTC.

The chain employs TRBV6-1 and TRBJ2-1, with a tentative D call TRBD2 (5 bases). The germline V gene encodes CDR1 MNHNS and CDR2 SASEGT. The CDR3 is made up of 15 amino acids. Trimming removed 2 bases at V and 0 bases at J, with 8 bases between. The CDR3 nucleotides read TGTGCCAGCAGTGAAACGGCGGGCTCCTACAATGAGCAGTTCTTC. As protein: CASSETAGSYNEQFF.

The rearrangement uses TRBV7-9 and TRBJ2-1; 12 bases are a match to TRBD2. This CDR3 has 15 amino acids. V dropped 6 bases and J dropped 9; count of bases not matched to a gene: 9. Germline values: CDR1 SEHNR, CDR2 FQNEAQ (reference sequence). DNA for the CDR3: TGTGCCAGCAGACGACTAGCGGGAGATCTCGGTGAGCAGTTCTTC. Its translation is CASRRLAGDLGEQFF. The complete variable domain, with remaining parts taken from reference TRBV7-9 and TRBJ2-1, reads DTGVSQNPRHKITKRGQNVTFRCDPISEHNRLYWYRQTLGQGPEFLTYFQNEAQLEKSRLLSDRFSAERPKGSFSTLEIQRTEQGDSAMYLCASRRLAGDLGEQFFGPGTRLTVL.

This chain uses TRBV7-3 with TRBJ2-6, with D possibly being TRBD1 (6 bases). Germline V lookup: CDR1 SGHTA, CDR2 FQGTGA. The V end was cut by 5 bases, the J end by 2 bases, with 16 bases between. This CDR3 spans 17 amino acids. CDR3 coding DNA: TGTGCCAGCAGCCTTCTACAGGGTGGTGCTGGGGCCAACGTCCTGACTTTC. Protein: CASSLLQGGAGANVLTF.

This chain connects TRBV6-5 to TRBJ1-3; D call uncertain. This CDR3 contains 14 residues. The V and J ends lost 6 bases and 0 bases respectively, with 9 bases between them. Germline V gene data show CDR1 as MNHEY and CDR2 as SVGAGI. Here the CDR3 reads CASSGILSGNTIYF. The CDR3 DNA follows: TGTGCCAGCAGCGGTATCCTCTCTGGAAACACCATATATTTT.

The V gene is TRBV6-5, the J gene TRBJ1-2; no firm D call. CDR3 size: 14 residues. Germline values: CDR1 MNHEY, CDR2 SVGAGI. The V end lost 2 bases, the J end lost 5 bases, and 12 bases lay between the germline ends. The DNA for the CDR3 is TGTGCCAGCAGTTACGCTGACGCGGGATATGGCTACACCTTC. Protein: CASSYADAGYGYTF.

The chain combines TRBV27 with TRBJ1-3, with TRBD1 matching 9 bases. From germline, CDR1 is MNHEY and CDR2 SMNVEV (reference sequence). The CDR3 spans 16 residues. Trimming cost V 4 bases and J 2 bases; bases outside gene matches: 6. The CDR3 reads CASSSTWTGAGNTIYF. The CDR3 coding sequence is TGTGCCAGCAGTTCAACTTGGACAGGGGCTGGAAACACCATATATTTT.

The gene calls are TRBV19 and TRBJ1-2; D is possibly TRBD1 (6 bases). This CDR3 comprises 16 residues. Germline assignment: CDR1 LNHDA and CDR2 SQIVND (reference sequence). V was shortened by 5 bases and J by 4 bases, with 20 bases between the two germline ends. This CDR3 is CASSGPGAAGFYGYTF. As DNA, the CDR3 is TGTGCCAGTAGTGGACCGGGGGCCGCAGGTTTCTATGGCTACACCTTC.

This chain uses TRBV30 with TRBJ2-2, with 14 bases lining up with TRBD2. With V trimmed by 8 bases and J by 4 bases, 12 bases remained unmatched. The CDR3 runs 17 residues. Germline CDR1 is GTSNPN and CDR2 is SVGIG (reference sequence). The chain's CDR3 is CARAGTSGGGGTGELFF. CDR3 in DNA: TGTGCCCGAGCCGGGACTAGCGGGGGAGGTGGCACCGGGGAGCTGTTTTTT.

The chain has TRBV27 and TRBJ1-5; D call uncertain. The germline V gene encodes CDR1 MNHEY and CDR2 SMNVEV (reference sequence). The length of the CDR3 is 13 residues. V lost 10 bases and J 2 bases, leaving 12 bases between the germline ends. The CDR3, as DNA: TGTGCCACCCGGGGAGCCCGCAATCAGCCCCAGCATTTT. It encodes CATRGARNQPQHF.

The CDR3 loop reads CASSPKPFVGANVLTF. The CDR3, as DNA: TGTGCCAGCAGTCCCAAACCCTTCGTCGGGGCCAACGTCCTGACTTTC. The genes are TRBV27 and TRBJ2-6; D is undetermined. Germline values: CDR1 MNHEY, CDR2 SMNVEV (reference sequence). CDR3 length: 16 residues. With 5 bases removed from V and 4 bases from J, the gap between germline ends came to 15 bases.

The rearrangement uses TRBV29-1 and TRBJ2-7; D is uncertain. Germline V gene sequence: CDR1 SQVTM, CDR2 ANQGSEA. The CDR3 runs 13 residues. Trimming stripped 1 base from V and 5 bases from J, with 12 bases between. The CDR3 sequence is CSVEGSGYNEQYF. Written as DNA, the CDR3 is TGCAGCGTTGAAGGTTCAGGTTACAACGAGCAGTACTTC.

The CDR3 DNA reads as TGCAGTGCCAGACAGACCTACGAGCAGTACTTC. Amino acids: CSARQTYEQYF. The genes are TRBV20-1 and TRBJ2-7; perhaps TRBD1 as D (5 bases). V was clipped by 6 bases and J by 2 bases, with 8 bases between them. This CDR3 region has 11 residues. Germline V gene lookup returns CDR1 DFQATT and CDR2 SNEGSKA (reference sequence).

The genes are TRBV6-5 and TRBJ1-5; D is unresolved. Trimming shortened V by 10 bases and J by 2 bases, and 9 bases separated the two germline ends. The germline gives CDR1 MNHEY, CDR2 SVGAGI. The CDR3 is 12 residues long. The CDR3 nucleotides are TGTGCCACTCGCCGGGGCAATCAGCCCCAGCATTTT. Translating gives CATRRGNQPQHF.

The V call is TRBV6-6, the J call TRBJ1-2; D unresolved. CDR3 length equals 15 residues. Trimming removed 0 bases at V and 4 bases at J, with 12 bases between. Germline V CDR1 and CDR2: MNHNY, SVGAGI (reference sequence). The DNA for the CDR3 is TGTGCCAGCAGTTACTCGATCCAGCTCACCTATGGCTACACCTTC. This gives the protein CASSYSIQLTYGYTF.

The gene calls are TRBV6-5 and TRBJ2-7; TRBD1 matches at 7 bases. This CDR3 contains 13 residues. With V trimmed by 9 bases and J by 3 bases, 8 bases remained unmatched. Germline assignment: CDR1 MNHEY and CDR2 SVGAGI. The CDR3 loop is CASPGQRIYEQYF. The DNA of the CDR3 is TGTGCCAGTCCGGGACAGAGGATCTACGAGCAGTACTTC.

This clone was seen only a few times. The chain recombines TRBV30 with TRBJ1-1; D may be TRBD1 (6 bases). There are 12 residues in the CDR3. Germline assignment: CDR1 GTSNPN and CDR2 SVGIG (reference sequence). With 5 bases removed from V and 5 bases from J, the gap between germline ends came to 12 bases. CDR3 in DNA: TGTGCCTGGGGGGGCTGGGGGACTGAAGCTTTCTTT. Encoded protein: CAWGGWGTEAFF.